The 29 T cell receptor beta chains below come from one sample, sequenced in a study of blood T cell repertoires in COVID-19. TCRdb's table, derived via immunoSEQ multiplex PCR, lists solely in-frame clones and lacks some. The sample gives about 220,000 clones, approximately 83% of which show up once; roughly 3.5% is in the top ten. Sequences were obtained from PBMCs or T cells enriched from blood (not recorded which). Receptors originate from a woman aged 55 to 70 who had recovered from COVID-19.

This chain connects TRBV10-3 to TRBJ1-5, with TRBD1 as a possible D gene (6 bases). Germline lookup yields CDR1 ENHRY and CDR2 SYGVKD. The CDR3 extends over 15 amino acids. Trimming cost V 2 bases and J 2 bases, with 10 bases left between them. CDR3 bases: TGTGCCATCAGTGAGAGGGCAGGGGGCAATCAGCCCCAGCATTTT. It yields the protein CAISERAGGNQPQHF.

Only a few counts were recorded for this clone. V usage is TRBV27 and J usage is TRBJ2-5; TRBD1 agrees at 7 bases. J was trimmed by 3 bases and V by 2 bases; bases with no gene match: 0. The CDR3 extends over 13 amino acids. Germline loops: CDR1 MNHEY, CDR2 SMNVEV (reference sequence). In DNA, the CDR3 is TGTGCCAGCAGTTTAGACAGGGAAGAGACCCAGTACTTC. As protein: CASSLDREETQYF.

This clone is a singleton in its sample. This chain connects TRBV5-1 to TRBJ1-6, with D possibly TRBD1 on 5 matching bases. V was shortened by 1 base and J by 9 bases, with 14 bases between the two germline ends. Germline V gives CDR1 SGHRS, CDR2 YFSETQ. This CDR3 region has 15 residues. The CDR3 here is CASSLWGEGSSPLHF. The CDR3 nucleotides are TGCGCCAGCAGCTTGTGGGGGGAGGGGTCTTCACCCCTCCACTTT.

The chain uses TRBV2 and TRBJ2-7; TRBD2 aligns across 12 bases. Germline V gene data show CDR1 as SNHLY and CDR2 as FYNNEI. V was pared by 7 bases and J by 4 bases, with 14 bases of the junction left unmatched. The CDR3 covers 17 residues. CDR3 protein: CASISLAGGPSPYEQYF. For the CDR3, the DNA is TGTGCCAGCATAAGTCTAGCGGGAGGGCCCTCGCCGTACGAGCAGTACTTC.

The rearrangement joins TRBV7-6 to TRBJ2-2, with 9 bases identical to TRBD1. V lost 1 base to trimming and J lost 2 bases; unmatched junction nucleotides: 2. Germline V gene lookup returns CDR1 SGHVS and CDR2 FNYEAQ. The CDR3 has 16 amino acids. As DNA, the CDR3 is TGTGCCAGCAGCTTAGGACAGGGGGTTAACACCGGGGAGCTGTTTTTT. It translates to CASSLGQGVNTGELFF. Full variable domain (rest looked up from reference TRBV7-6 and TRBJ2-2): GAGVSQSPRYKVTKRGQDVALRCDPISGHVSLYWYRQALGQGPEFLTYFNYEAQQDKSGLPNDRFSAERPEGSISTLTIQRTEQRDSAMYRCASSLGQGVNTGELFFGEGSRLTVL.

The V and J genes are TRBV11-2 and TRBJ2-7; tentatively, D is TRBD2 (6 bases). Per the germline V gene, CDR1 is SGHAT and CDR2 is FQNNGV. Trimming took off 5 bases at V and 2 bases at J, with 16 bases between the two ends. This CDR3 has 15 amino acids. The DNA of the CDR3 is TGTGCCAGCAGCCCCGTTCCACGGGAGACCTACGAGCAGTACTTC. Amino acids: CASSPVPRETYEQYF.

V and J are TRBV14 and TRBJ1-1; no definite D call. The CDR3 totals 13 residues. Trimming left V 4 bases short and J 1 base short, with 7 bases between. Germline lookup yields CDR1 SGHDN and CDR2 FVKESK. CDR3 DNA sequence: TGTGCCAGCAGCCGGCAAACGAACACTGAAGCTTTCTTT. This encodes CASSRQTNTEAFF.

This clone was recorded only once. CDR3 amino acids: CASSLATGGYEQYF. CDR3 bases: TGCGCCAGCAGCTTGGCCACAGGGGGCTACGAGCAGTACTTC. The rearrangement links TRBV5-1 to TRBJ2-7, with 8 nucleotides matching TRBD1. This CDR3 has 14 residues. Germline values: CDR1 SGHRS, CDR2 YFSETQ. J gave up 3 bases and V 0 bases, and 2 bases lay outside the gene matches. The full variable domain, rest sourced from reference TRBV5-1 and TRBJ2-7, is KAGVTQTPRYLIKTRGQQVTLSCSPISGHRSVSWYQQTPGQGLQFLFEYFSETQRNKGNFPGRFSGRQFSNSRSEMNVSTLELGDSALYLCASSLATGGYEQYFGPGTRLTVT.

The CDR3 protein is CSASGGGAGGTDTQYF. The CDR3 coding sequence is TGCAGTGCTAGTGGGGGAGGAGCGGGAGGAACAGATACGCAGTATTTT. The rearrangement uses TRBV20-1 and TRBJ2-3, with 9 nucleotides matching TRBD2. Germline loops: CDR1 DFQATT, CDR2 SNEGSKA (reference sequence). The CDR3 extends over 16 amino acids. V was clipped by 3 bases and J by 3 bases; unmatched bases: 10.

The J gene is TRBJ1-1, the V gene TRBV5-8; a possible D gene is TRBD1 (5 bases). CDR3 size: 19 residues. The V and J ends lost 6 bases and 1 base respectively, with 28 bases between them. The germline V gene encodes CDR1 SGHTS and CDR2 YDEGEE. The CDR3 nucleotides read TGTGCCAGCACTCTAGACCCTAAGGCGGGCCGGGGGGGGAACACTGAAGCTTTCTTT. Translated, it gives CASTLDPKAGRGGNTEAFF.

The chain carries TRBV4-3 and TRBJ1-2; D gene ambiguous. V was pared by 0 bases and J by 8 bases, with 19 bases between. The CDR3 consists of 16 residues. Per germline, CDR1 LGHNA and CDR2 YSLEER. DNA of the CDR3: TGCGCCAGCAGCCAAGAGTTGAACTCTAAGGCGGGGGGCTACACCTTC. As protein: CASSQELNSKAGGYTF.

The V and J genes are TRBV9 and TRBJ2-1; 8 bases are a match to TRBD2. Germline V gene sequence: CDR1 SGDLS, CDR2 YYNGEE. The CDR3 is 15 amino acids. J lost 4 bases, V lost 0 bases, and 3 bases had no gene match. The CDR3 spells CASSVVASGYNEQFF. CDR3 bases: TGTGCCAGCAGCGTAGTGGCTAGCGGGTACAATGAGCAGTTCTTC. Full variable domain (rest looked up from reference TRBV9 and TRBJ2-1): DSGVTQTPKHLITATGQRVTLRCSPRSGDLSVYWYQQSLDQGLQFLIQYYNGEERAKGNILERFSAQQFPDLHSELNLSSLELGDSALYFCASSVVASGYNEQFFGPGTRLTVL.

The chain has TRBV19 and TRBJ2-3; D gene ambiguous. Trimming removed 0 bases from V and 2 bases from J, with 6 bases in between. CDR1 and CDR2 (germline): LNHDA, SQIVND (reference sequence). The CDR3 is 14 residues long. The CDR3 DNA sequence: TGTGCCAGTAGTATAGACACTAACACAGATACGCAGTATTTT. As protein: CASSIDTNTDTQYF.

The chain couples TRBV6-1 to TRBJ1-2, with D uncertain. There are 15 residues in the CDR3. CDR1 and CDR2 (germline): MNHNS, SASEGT. The germline V and J ends were trimmed by 3 bases and 6 bases, with 17 bases remaining between them. DNA of the CDR3: TGTGCCAGCAGTGAGCTGACGGTCGATCAGGATGGCTACACCTTC. Translation gives CASSELTVDQDGYTF.

The chain combines TRBV7-3 with TRBJ2-3, with D perhaps matching TRBD2 (5 bases). V lost 3 bases and J lost 2, with 12 bases in between. Germline CDR1 reads SGHTA; CDR2 reads FQGTGA. This CDR3 is built from 15 residues. The CDR3 DNA reads TGTGCCAGCAGCTTTGGGGTCGGGAACACAGATACGCAGTATTTT. Amino acid sequence: CASSFGVGNTDTQYF.

The genes are TRBV3-1 (or the pseudogene TRBV3-2) and TRBJ2-2; 11 bases line up with TRBD2. With V trimmed by 4 bases and J by 5 bases, 6 bases remained unmatched. The V gene's germline CDR1 is LGHDT and CDR2 YNNKEL (reference sequence). This CDR3 region has 16 residues. The CDR3, as DNA: TGTGCCAGCAGCCTCTATAGCGGGAGGGATACCGGGGAGCTGTTTTTT. It is translated as CASSLYSGRDTGELFF.

This clone was seen just once. The V and J genes are TRBV10-3 and TRBJ1-5, with TRBD1 as a possible D gene (6 bases). Trimming removed 3 bases from V and 4 bases from J, with 10 bases in between. This CDR3 has 14 amino acids. Looked up from germline, CDR1 is ENHRY and CDR2 is SYGVKD. CDR3 region: CAISDGQPNQPQHF. CDR3 sequence (DNA): TGTGCCATCAGTGACGGACAGCCAAATCAGCCCCAGCATTTT.

The rearrangement joins TRBV19 to TRBJ1-2, with a tentative D call TRBD1 (5 bases). The CDR3 extends over 15 amino acids. The V gene lost 5 bases and the J gene lost 7 bases, with 20 bases spanning the gap. The germline V gene has CDR1 LNHDA and CDR2 SQIVND (reference sequence). The CDR3 DNA reads as TGTGCCAGTAGTGGGGGAGGCCAGGGAGTGTCTGGCTACACCTTC. This sequence encodes CASSGGGQGVSGYTF.

J is TRBJ2-1 and V is TRBV11-2; perhaps TRBD2 as D (6 bases). V lost 7 bases to trimming and J lost 6 bases, with 22 bases between them. Germline values: CDR1 SGHAT, CDR2 FQNNGV. The CDR3 length is 16 residues. CDR3 sequence reads: CASTTKGLAEPNEQFF. CDR3 coding DNA: TGTGCCAGCACCACGAAGGGATTAGCGGAACCCAATGAGCAGTTCTTC. Together with reference TRBV11-2 and TRBJ2-1, the CDR3 gives the full variable domain: EAGVAQSPRYKIIEKRQSVAFWCNPISGHATLYWYQQILGQGPKLLIQFQNNGVVDDSQLPKDRFSAERLKGVDSTLKIQPAKLEDSAVYLCASTTKGLAEPNEQFFGPGTRLTVL.

Comment on this clone: The same CDR3 is also encoded by other DNA sequences in this sample. This chain uses TRBV5-5 with TRBJ2-7, with a tentative D call TRBD1 (5 bases). V was cut by 0 bases and J by 0 bases, with 10 bases left in between. The CDR3 contains 15 residues. Germline CDR1 reads SGHKS; CDR2 reads YYEKEE (reference sequence). This chain's CDR3 is CASSLEGLSSYEQYF. For the CDR3, the DNA is TGTGCCAGCAGCTTGGAGGGGTTAAGCTCCTACGAGCAGTACTTC.

The rearrangement joins TRBV7-2 to TRBJ2-7; D perhaps matches TRBD1 (6 bases). The CDR3 spans 14 residues. CDR1 is SGHTA, CDR2 FQGNSA, per germline. V lost 3 bases to trimming and J lost 3 bases, with 12 bases between them. CDR3 residues: CASSFGGRVYEQYF. The CDR3 nucleotides read TGTGCCAGCAGCTTTGGGGGCAGGGTCTACGAGCAGTACTTC.

This clone was picked up one time. The gene calls are TRBV7-2 and TRBJ1-4; D might be TRBD1 (5 bases). The CDR3 has 15 amino acids. CDR1 is SGHTA and CDR2 is FQGNSA in the germline V gene. V dropped 5 bases and J dropped 4 bases, with 14 bases sitting between them. In nucleotides, the CDR3 is TGTGCCAGCAGCGTAGGGATGGGGCTTAATGAAAAACTGTTTTTT. This gives the protein CASSVGMGLNEKLFF.

The chain uses TRBV4-3 and TRBJ2-1, with 9 bases fitting TRBD2. V shed 1 base, J shed 6 bases, and the junction held 10 bases outside the gene matches. Looked up from germline, CDR1 is LGHNA and CDR2 is YSLEER. CDR3 length equals 17 residues. DNA for the CDR3: TGCGCCAGCAGCCAAGCTCCGGGCGGGGGGGCTTTCAATGAGCAGTTCTTC. Its protein product is CASSQAPGGGAFNEQFF.

This sequence joins TRBV6-5 and TRBJ2-3; D uncertain. V was shortened by 2 bases and J by 2 bases, with 11 bases between the two germline ends. CDR1 and CDR2 (germline): MNHEY, SVGAGI. This CDR3 comprises 15 residues. CDR3 region: CASSYSSDFTDTQYF. The CDR3 bases are TGTGCCAGCAGTTACAGCTCCGACTTCACAGATACGCAGTATTTT.

The V call is TRBV30, the J call TRBJ2-3, with a weak D call TRBD2 (6 bases). This CDR3 is 14 amino acids long. The V end was cut by 2 bases, the J end by 1 base, with 10 bases between. Germline values: CDR1 GTSNPN, CDR2 SVGIG (reference sequence). The CDR3 loop is CAWSMSSGTDTQYF. In DNA, the CDR3 is TGTGCCTGGAGTATGTCTAGCGGCACAGATACGCAGTATTTT.

This chain joins TRBV29-1 and TRBJ1-1; the match to TRBD1 covers 9 bases. The CDR3 is 11 amino acids. Germline values: CDR1 SQVTM, CDR2 ANQGSEA. V lost 6 bases to trimming and J lost 6 bases; unmatched junction nucleotides: 2. CDR3 sequence reads: CSVGQGAEAFF. Written as DNA, the CDR3 is TGCAGCGTGGGACAGGGCGCTGAAGCTTTCTTT.

V is TRBV7-2 and J is TRBJ2-5, with D perhaps TRBD1 (5 bases). There are 16 residues in the CDR3. The germline V gene has CDR1 SGHTA and CDR2 FQGNSA. V shed 4 bases and J shed 5 bases, with 20 bases lying between them. The CDR3 DNA reads TGTGCCAGCAGCTCATGGGATGCAGGGTCCCGGGAGACCCAGTACTTC. Translation gives CASSSWDAGSRETQYF.

This chain joins TRBV7-9 and TRBJ1-4, with D unclear. V lost 5 bases and J 5 bases, leaving 15 bases between the germline ends. The germline gives CDR1 SEHNR, CDR2 FQNEAQ (reference sequence). The CDR3 loop spans 15 amino acids. CDR3 loop: CASSQTGGLNEKLFF. The CDR3, as DNA: TGTGCCAGCAGCCAGACGGGAGGGCTGAATGAAAAACTGTTTTTT. Supplemented by reference TRBV7-9 and TRBJ1-4, the full variable domain reads DTGVSQNPRHKITKRGQNVTFRCDPISEHNRLYWYRQTLGQGPEFLTYFQNEAQLEKSRLLSDRFSAERPKGSFSTLEIQRTEQGDSAMYLCASSQTGGLNEKLFFGSGTQLSVL.

The chain carries TRBV5-4 and TRBJ2-1; TRBD2 matches 11 bases. This CDR3 has 15 residues. Germline CDR1 SGHNT, CDR2 YYREEE (reference sequence). V lost 0 bases, J lost 8 bases, and 4 bases stayed unmatched. CDR3 in amino acids: CASSLELAGAYEQFF. The CDR3 DNA sequence: TGTGCCAGCAGCTTGGAACTAGCGGGGGCATATGAGCAGTTCTTC.